Each of the 5 T cell receptor beta chains below was sequenced from the same sample in a study of blood T cell repertoires in COVID-19. TCRdb's table, derived via immunoSEQ multiplex PCR, lists solely in-frame clones and lacks some. The sample carries 100,000 to 150,000 clones, roughly 90% recorded once. The sample comprised peripheral blood. These receptors originate from a man aged 65-85 years with active COVID-19.

The chain uses TRBV30 and TRBJ2-4, with 9 bases that match TRBD1. CDR3 length equals 17 residues. Germline values: CDR1 GTSNPN, CDR2 SVGIG (reference sequence). The J segment lost 7 bases and the V segment lost 0 bases, leaving 13 bases of the junction unmatched. The CDR3 DNA reads as TGTGCCTGGAGTGTAGGGGTGGACAGGGGTCGCCTCAACATTCAGTACTTC. It specifies CAWSVGVDRGRLNIQYF.

The genes are TRBV7-3 and TRBJ2-1, with 8 bases matching TRBD2. V shed 0 bases, J shed 10 bases, and the junction held 5 bases outside the gene matches. Germline V gene data show CDR1 as SGHTA and CDR2 as FQGTGA. The CDR3 runs 14 residues. The CDR3 DNA reads TGTGCCAGCAGCTTAACCAGCGGGGGCAGAGAGCAGTTCTTC. As protein: CASSLTSGGREQFF.

V and J are TRBV29-1 and TRBJ1-2; no definite D call. V was shortened by 2 bases and J by 1 base, with 8 bases between the two germline ends. This CDR3 contains 13 residues. Germline V CDR1 and CDR2: SQVTM, ANQGSEA. This CDR3 reads CSVETVVNYGYTF. CDR3 nucleotides: TGCAGCGTTGAAACGGTTGTTAACTATGGCTACACCTTC. The full variable domain, in which reference TRBV29-1 and TRBJ1-2 provide the parts outside the CDR3, is SAVISQKPSRDICQRGTSLTIQCQVDSQVTMMFWYRQQPGQSLTLIATANQGSEATYESGFVIDKFPISRPNLTFSTLTVSNMSPEDSSIYLCSVETVVNYGYTFGSGTRLTVV.

The chain is built from TRBV5-1 and TRBJ2-3, with 15 bases lining up with TRBD2. Trimming took 4 bases from V and 3 from J; bases not matched to a gene: 9. CDR1 is SGHRS and CDR2 is YFSETQ in the germline V gene. The length of the CDR3 is 18 residues. CDR3 coding DNA: TGCGCCAGCAGCCTAGGACTAGCGGGAGGGCCGGTGACAGATACGCAGTATTTT. Its translation is CASSLGLAGGPVTDTQYF.

The chain combines TRBV29-1 with TRBJ1-5; TRBD1 matches at 8 bases. There are 14 residues in the CDR3. CDR1 is SQVTM, CDR2 ANQGSEA, per germline. The ends lost 5 bases at V and 4 bases at J; junction bases unmatched: 7. The DNA for the CDR3 is TGCAGCGTTCGTACAGGGGGTAGTAATCAGCCCCAGCATTTT. Translation: CSVRTGGSNQPQHF.